This entry features one TCR beta chain sequence. What it recognizes is unknown. Libraries were prepared by immunoSEQ multiplex PCR; TCRdb keeps only in-frame clonotypes and omits some of them. The repertoire holds roughly 16,000 clones, with 72% as singletons. The CDR3 is 11 residues long. V lost 2 bases and J lost 8, with 9 bases in between. CDR1 and CDR2 from the germline V gene are DFQATT and SNEGSKA (reference sequence). Time point: neoterminal ileum biopsy at postoperative endoscopy, about 6 months after surgery. These data belong to a study of T cell repertoires in ileal Crohn's disease. Study information: About half of patients got postoperative therapy: under twelve thiopurines, under 20 anti-TNF. General study points: Mucosal expansions were suggested to be mainly CD8 T cells.

The sample was ileal tissue. This clonotype was sampled from an adult with Crohn's disease. This chain uses TRBV20-1 with TRBJ1-2; D is uncertain. CDR3 in DNA: TGCAGTGCTAGATGGCCGGGAGGCTACACCTTC. Its protein product is CSARWPGGYTF.